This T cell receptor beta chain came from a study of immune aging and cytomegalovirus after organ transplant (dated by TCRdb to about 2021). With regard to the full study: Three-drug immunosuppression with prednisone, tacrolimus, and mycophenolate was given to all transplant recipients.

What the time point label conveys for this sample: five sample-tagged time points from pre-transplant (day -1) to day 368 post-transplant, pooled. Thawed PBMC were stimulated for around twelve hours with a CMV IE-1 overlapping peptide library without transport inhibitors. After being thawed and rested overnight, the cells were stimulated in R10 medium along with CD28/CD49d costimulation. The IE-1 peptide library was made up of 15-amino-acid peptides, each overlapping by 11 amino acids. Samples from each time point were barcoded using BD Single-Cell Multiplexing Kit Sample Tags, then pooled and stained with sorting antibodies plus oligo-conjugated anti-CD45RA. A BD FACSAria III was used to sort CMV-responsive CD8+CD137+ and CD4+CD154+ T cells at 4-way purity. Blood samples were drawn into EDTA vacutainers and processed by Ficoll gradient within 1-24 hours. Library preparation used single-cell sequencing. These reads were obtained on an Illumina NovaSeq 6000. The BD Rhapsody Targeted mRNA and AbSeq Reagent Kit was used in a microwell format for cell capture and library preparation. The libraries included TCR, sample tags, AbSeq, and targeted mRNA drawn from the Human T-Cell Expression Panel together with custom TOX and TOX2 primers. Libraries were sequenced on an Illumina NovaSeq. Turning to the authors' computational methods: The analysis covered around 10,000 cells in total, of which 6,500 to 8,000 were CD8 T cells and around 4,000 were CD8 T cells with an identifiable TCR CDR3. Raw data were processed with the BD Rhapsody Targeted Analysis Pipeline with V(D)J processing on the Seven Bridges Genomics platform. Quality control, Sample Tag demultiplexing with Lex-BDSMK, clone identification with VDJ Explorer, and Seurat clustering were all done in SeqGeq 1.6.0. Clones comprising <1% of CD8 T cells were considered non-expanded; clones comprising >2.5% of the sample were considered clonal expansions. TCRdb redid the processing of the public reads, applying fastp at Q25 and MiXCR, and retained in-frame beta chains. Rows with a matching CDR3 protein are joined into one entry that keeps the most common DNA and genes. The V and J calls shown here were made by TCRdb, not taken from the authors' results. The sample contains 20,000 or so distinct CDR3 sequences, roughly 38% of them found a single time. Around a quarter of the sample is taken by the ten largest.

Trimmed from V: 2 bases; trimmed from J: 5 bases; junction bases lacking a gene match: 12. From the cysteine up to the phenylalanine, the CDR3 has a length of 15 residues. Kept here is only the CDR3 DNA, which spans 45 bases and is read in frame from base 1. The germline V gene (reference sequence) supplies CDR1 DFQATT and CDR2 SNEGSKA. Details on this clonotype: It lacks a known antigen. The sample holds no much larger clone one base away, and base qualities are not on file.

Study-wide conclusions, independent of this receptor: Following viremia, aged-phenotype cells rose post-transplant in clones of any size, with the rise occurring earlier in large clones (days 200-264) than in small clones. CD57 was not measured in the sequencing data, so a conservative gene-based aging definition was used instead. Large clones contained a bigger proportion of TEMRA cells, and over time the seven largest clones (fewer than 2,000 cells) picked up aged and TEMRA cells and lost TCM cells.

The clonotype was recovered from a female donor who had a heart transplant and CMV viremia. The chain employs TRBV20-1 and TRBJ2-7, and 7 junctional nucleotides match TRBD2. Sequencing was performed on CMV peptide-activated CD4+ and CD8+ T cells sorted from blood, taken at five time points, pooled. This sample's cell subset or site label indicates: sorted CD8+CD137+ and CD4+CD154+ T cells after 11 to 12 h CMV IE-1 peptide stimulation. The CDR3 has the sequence CSARTMSGVFDEQYF. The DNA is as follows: TGCAGTGCTAGAACTATGAGCGGGGTCTTTGACGAGCAGTACTTC.